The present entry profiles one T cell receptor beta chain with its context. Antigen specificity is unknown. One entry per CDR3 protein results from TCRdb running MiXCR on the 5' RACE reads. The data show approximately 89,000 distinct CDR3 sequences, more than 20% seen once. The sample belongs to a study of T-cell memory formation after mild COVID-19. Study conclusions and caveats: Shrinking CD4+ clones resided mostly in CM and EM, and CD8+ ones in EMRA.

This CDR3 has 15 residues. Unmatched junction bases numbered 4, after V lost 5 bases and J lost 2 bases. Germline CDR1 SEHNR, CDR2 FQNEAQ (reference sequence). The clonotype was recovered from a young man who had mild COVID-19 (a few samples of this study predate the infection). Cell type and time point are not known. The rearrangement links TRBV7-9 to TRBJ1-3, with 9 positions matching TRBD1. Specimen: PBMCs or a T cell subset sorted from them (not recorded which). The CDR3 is CASSPTGGPGNTIYF. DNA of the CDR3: TGTGCCAGCAGCCCCACAGGGGGCCCTGGAAACACCATATATTTT.